The next 5 T cell receptor beta chains were all read from a single sample in a study of monozygotic twins with inflammatory bowel disease. Using the 5' RACE reads, TCRdb records one entry per CDR3 protein without DNA. Here the sample table reports approximately 400,000 distinct CDR3 sequences. Sequenced input: blood. The receptor set was obtained from a human donor with ulcerative colitis or Crohn's disease, or a healthy co-twin of an affected twin (not recorded which).

The V gene is TRBV29-1, the J gene TRBJ1-2; the D call of TRBD1 rests on TCRdb alone, since no DNA is present to check it. The V gene's germline CDR1 is SQVTM and CDR2 ANQGSEA. The length of the CDR3 is 14 residues. The CDR3 sequence is CSVEDYRDRGGYTF.

This chain joins TRBV6-5 and TRBJ1-3; checking the TCRdb D call of TRBD1 is not possible without DNA. The CDR3 loop spans 18 amino acids. Germline V gives CDR1 MNHEY, CDR2 SVGAGI. This CDR3 reads CASSYSNARGGIGNTIYF.

The rearrangement links TRBV29-1 to TRBJ1-5. The V gene's germline CDR1 is SQVTM and CDR2 ANQGSEA. The CDR3 loop spans 12 amino acids. The CDR3 here is CSVQGVGQPQHF.

CDR3 protein: CASSLSRTDGTGELFF. The chain links TRBV7-3 to TRBJ2-2. The germline gives CDR1 SGHTA, CDR2 FQGTGA. The CDR3 extends over 16 amino acids.

The J gene is TRBJ1-2, the V gene TRBV4-2; TCRdb selects TRBD1, and the lack of DNA leaves this call unchecked. The germline CDR1 and CDR2 sequences are LGHNA and YNFKEQ. The CDR3 is made up of 16 amino acids. CDR3 sequence reads: CASSQGEPGGVVGYTF.